This TCR beta chain was found in a study of blood T cell repertoires in COVID-19. Study context: The United States, Italy and Spain were the sources of the acute and convalescent COVID-19 samples.

TCRdb keeps only in-frame clones here, not all; method: immunoSEQ multiplex PCR. The profile shows about 100,000 clones, around nine tenths of them singletons. Germline CDR1 LGHNA, CDR2 YNFKEQ. The CDR3 has 15 amino acids. The germline V and J ends were trimmed by 5 bases and 0 bases, with 14 bases remaining between them. The clonotype was recovered from a human donor in a cohort sampled during active COVID-19. The chain joins TRBV4-2 to TRBJ2-7; D perhaps matches TRBD2 (6 bases). The sequenced sample was peripheral blood. The CDR3 region is CASSGGPGISYEQYF. The CDR3 DNA reads TGTGCCAGCAGCGGAGGGCCCGGCATCTCCTACGAGCAGTACTTC.